This TCR beta chain was recovered during a study of control samples from healthy donors and cancer patients. Here immunoSEQ multiplex PCR was the method, and the copy in TCRdb shows in-frame clones only, minus some. The table has 120,000 or so clones, around 87% seen once. The receptor was derived from a man in his 60s in good health. Source material: blood.

The CDR3 reads CASSFIAGVSSYEQYF. The DNA of the CDR3 is TGCGCCAGCAGCTTTATAGCGGGGGTAAGCTCCTACGAGCAGTACTTC. The rearrangement links TRBV5-1 to TRBJ2-7; 9 bases align to TRBD2. Germline V gives CDR1 SGHRS, CDR2 YFSETQ. This CDR3 region has 16 residues. Trimming took 2 bases from V and 0 from J; bases not matched to a gene: 6.